This T cell receptor (beta chain) originates from a study of lymphopenia after photon versus proton radiotherapy. Study-level findings and limits: Better survival with proton therapy was suggested as possible, not demonstrated. Under photons, naive T cells and diversity fell while effector/memory populations rose. Larger post-nadir TCR diversity loss correlated inversely with survival in deceased patients. After lymphocyte nadir, photon-treated repertoires showed oligoclonal expansion, especially CD8+ Temra.

V lost 6 bases and J lost 0, with 15 bases in between. In germline, CDR1 is KGHSH, CDR2 LQKENI. This CDR3 is built from 17 residues. On this clone: Antigen unknown.

Profiling relied on immunoSEQ multiplex PCR, and the TCRdb table lists in-frame clones only, not all of them. The sample includes roughly 3,000 clones, over 90% of them seen just once. The source was peripheral blood, collected from a patient treated with photon-based radiotherapy. The clonotype originates from a woman aged 65 to 85 with pancreatic cancer. The rearrangement uses TRBV18 and TRBJ2-6, with D possibly TRBD1 on 6 matching bases. The CDR3 region has the DNA TGTGCCAGCTCGCTTTCGGACAGTTTCTCTGGGGCCAACGTCCTGACTTTC. Amino acid sequence: CASSLSDSFSGANVLTF.